This T cell receptor beta chain comes out of a study of shared clonotypes between healthy human individuals. This was a deep-level run. Clones were sequenced by immunoSEQ multiplex PCR, and TCRdb holds only the in-frame ones, with some missing. The table shows almost 700,000 clones, with roughly nine tenths occurring only once. Germline lookup yields CDR1 MNHNS and CDR2 SASEGT. V gave up 2 bases and J gave up 4 bases, with 12 bases separating them. The CDR3 extends over 14 amino acids. Naive CD8 cells, CD45RO-negative and positively selected for CCR7, excluded terminally differentiated effector memory CD45RA+ cells. Broader study findings: Naive subsets generally exceeded memory subsets in estimated richness. Sharing across a few donors was seen in 5% to 5.5% of naive CD4 clonotypes. Among non-shared clonotypes, generation probabilities were lower than among those shared by all four donors.

About this clone itself: Its specificity is not known.

Sequences were obtained from naive CD8+ T cells sorted from blood. The TCR was taken from a man aged 30 to 45 in good health. The chain has TRBV6-1 and TRBJ2-7, with a tentative D call TRBD1 (6 bases). The CDR3 protein is CASSEQGQTYEQYF. Written as DNA, the CDR3 is TGTGCCAGCAGTGAACAAGGACAGACTTACGAGCAGTACTTC.